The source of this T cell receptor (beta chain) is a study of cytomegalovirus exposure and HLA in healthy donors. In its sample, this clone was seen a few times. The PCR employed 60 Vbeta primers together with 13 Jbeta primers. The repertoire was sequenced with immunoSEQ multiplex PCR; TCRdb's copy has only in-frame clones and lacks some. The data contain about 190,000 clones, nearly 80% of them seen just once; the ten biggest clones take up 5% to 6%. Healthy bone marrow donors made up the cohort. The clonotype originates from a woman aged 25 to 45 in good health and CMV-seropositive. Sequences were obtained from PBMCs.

CDR3 bases: TGCGCCAGCAGCCAAGATCCGGGGGGTGGGACCTATAATTCACCCCTCCACTTT. Encoded protein: CASSQDPGGGTYNSPLHF. This sequence joins TRBV4-3 and TRBJ1-6, with D maybe TRBD1 (5 bases). Trimming left V 0 bases short and J 2 bases short, with 14 bases between. This CDR3 has 18 residues. Germline V gene sequence: CDR1 LGHNA, CDR2 YSLEER.